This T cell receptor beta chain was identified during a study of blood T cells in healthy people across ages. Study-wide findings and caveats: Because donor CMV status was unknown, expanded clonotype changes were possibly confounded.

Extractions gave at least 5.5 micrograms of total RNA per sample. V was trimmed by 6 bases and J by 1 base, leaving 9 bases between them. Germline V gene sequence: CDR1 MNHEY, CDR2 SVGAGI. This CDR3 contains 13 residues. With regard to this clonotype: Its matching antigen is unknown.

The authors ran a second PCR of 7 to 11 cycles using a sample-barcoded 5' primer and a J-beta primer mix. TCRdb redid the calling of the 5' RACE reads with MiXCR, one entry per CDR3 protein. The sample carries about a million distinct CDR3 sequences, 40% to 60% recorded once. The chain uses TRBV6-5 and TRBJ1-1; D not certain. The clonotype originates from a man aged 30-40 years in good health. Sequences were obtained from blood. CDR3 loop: CASSTHANTEAFF. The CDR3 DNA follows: TGTGCCAGCAGCACTCACGCGAACACTGAAGCTTTCTTT.